This TCR beta chain was recovered during a study of blood T cell repertoires in COVID-19. Overall study: PBMCs, B-cell-depleted T cells, or T cells provided the cDNA or gDNA that made up the material.

The V end was cut by 6 bases, the J end by 0 bases, with 5 bases between. CDR1 is SNHLY and CDR2 is FYNNEI in the germline V gene. This CDR3 comprises 13 residues. As handled by the study authors: Nucleated cell counts were estimated from reference gene primer amplification. Libraries were prepared by immunoSEQ multiplex PCR; TCRdb keeps only in-frame clonotypes and omits some of them. V, J and clone size are taken as reported in that table, and D and trimming were inferred from the DNA itself. The sample lists under 250,000 clones, 70% to 90% occurring once. The V call is TRBV2, the J call TRBJ1-4; D is undetermined. The sample comprised peripheral blood. The source of this sequence is a man aged 50 to 60 who had recovered from COVID-19. CDR3 bases: TGTGCCAGCAGGTTCGCAACTAATGAAAAACTGTTTTTT. It codes for CASRFATNEKLFF.